These 6 T cell receptor beta chains were all obtained from the same sample, sequenced in a study of T-cell reconstitution after alpha-beta-depleted transplantation in children. Unique molecular identifiers were incorporated into the prepared TCRbeta library. TCRdb fed the PCR reads into MiXCR, producing one record per CDR3 protein. The sample shows a few hundred thousand distinct CDR3 sequences, approximately 30% of them seen only once. The sequences come from PBMCs, collected before TCRalphabeta/CD19-depleted stem cell transplant. These receptors originate from a boy under two years old with Wiskott-Aldrich syndrome, due to receive a stem cell transplant.

The chain has TRBV7-2 and TRBJ1-2; tentative D call: TRBD1 (6 bases). The V end lost 5 bases, the J end lost 4 bases, and 17 bases lay between the germline ends. This CDR3 is built from 15 residues. Germline CDR1 reads SGHTA; CDR2 reads FQGNSA. The CDR3 bases are TGTGCCAGCAGCCCCGGACAGCCCTTGTTCTATGGCTACACCTTC. Its protein is CASSPGQPLFYGYTF.

CDR3 loop: CASSLINLWGHQYNEQFF. For the CDR3, the DNA is TGCGCCAGCAGCTTGATTAATTTGTGGGGACATCAATACAATGAGCAGTTCTTC. The chain joins TRBV5-1 to TRBJ2-1, with TRBD1 as a possible D gene (6 bases). With 1 base removed from V and 4 bases from J, the gap between germline ends came to 21 bases. CDR1 is SGHRS, CDR2 YFSETQ, per germline. The length of the CDR3 is 18 residues.

This chain connects TRBV24-1 to TRBJ2-3; TRBD2 matches 11 bases. Germline loops: CDR1 KGHDR, CDR2 SFDVKD. After removal of 4 bases from V and 5 bases from J, the junction contained 7 bases not matched to a gene. The CDR3 totals 16 residues. CDR3 DNA: TGTGCCACCAGTGACCCCGGGACTAGCGGAAAAGATACGCAGTATTTT. Amino acid sequence: CATSDPGTSGKDTQYF.

This clonotype is medium-sized (0.01 to 0.1%). CDR3 residues: CASSWNYNYGYTF. The CDR3 DNA follows: TGTGCCAGCAGCTGGAACTATAACTATGGCTACACCTTC. This rearrangement joins TRBV5-5 to TRBJ1-2; D not certain. CDR3 length: 13 residues. Trimming took off 3 bases at V and 1 base at J, with 7 bases between the two ends. Germline CDR1 reads SGHKS; CDR2 reads YYEKEE (reference sequence).

The chain couples TRBV5-1 to TRBJ2-5; D remains ambiguous. The CDR3 covers 13 residues. Trimming left V 4 bases short and J 5 bases short, with 12 bases between. CDR1 SGHRS and CDR2 YFSETQ come from the germline V gene. CDR3 sequence: CASSPTTAETQYF. For the CDR3, the DNA is TGCGCCAGCAGCCCCACTACGGCTGAGACCCAGTACTTC. The full variable domain, with the rest looked up from reference TRBV5-1 and TRBJ2-5, is KAGVTQTPRYLIKTRGQQVTLSCSPISGHRSVSWYQQTPGQGLQFLFEYFSETQRNKGNFPGRFSGRQFSNSRSEMNVSTLELGDSALYLCASSPTTAETQYFGPGTRLLVL.

There are a few counts of this clonotype. The chain links TRBV12-3 or TRBV12-4 to TRBJ1-1, with a weak D call TRBD1 (6 bases). The CDR3 sequence is 14 residues long. V lost 4 bases to trimming and J lost 7 bases, with 16 bases between them. Here the CDR3 DNA reads TGTGCCAGCAGTTCAGCCGGGACATCCGGTGAAGCTTTCTTT. This gives the protein CASSSAGTSGEAFF.